The present T cell receptor (beta chain) was sequenced within a study of T cell responses to AZD1222 COVID-19 vaccine. The study's findings and limits: Seropositive at baseline were only 5 or 6 AZD1222 recipients. Donors were chiefly white British, with a greater number of females, and clonal diversity was perhaps underestimated. The study found vaccine-associated CD4 TCRs spanning spike, dominant at 160-218 and 743-854.

The CDR3 is made up of 18 amino acids. The germline gives CDR1 SGHTS, CDR2 YDEGEE. Trimming stripped 3 bases from V and 0 bases from J, with 16 bases between. As regards this clone: Its matching antigen is unknown.

Generated by immunoSEQ multiplex PCR, the TCRdb table keeps only in-frame clones and is missing some. The table includes some 100,000 clones, 80% to 95% detected once. The rearrangement joins TRBV5-8 to TRBJ1-6, with unresolved D. This specimen consisted of peripheral blood, obtained on day 0 of AZD1222 vaccination. This receptor was taken from an adult in good health. In DNA, the CDR3 is TGTGCCAGCAGCTCGACCATCGGACGGAGCTCCTATAATTCACCCCTCCACTTT. It translates to CASSSTIGRSSYNSPLHF.